Presented here are 30 T cell receptor beta chains from one specimen sequenced in a study of monozygotic twins with inflammatory bowel disease. TCRdb reprocessed the 5' RACE reads, keeping one entry per CDR3 protein, no DNA. The sample totals some 160,000 distinct CDR3 sequences. The specimen sequenced was blood. Source of these receptors: a human donor with ulcerative colitis or Crohn's disease, or a healthy co-twin of an affected twin (not recorded which).

The V and J genes are TRBV6-5 and TRBJ1-1; the D gene TCRdb calls, TRBD1, cannot be checked with no DNA. The CDR3 has 15 amino acids. CDR1 and CDR2 from the germline V gene are MNHEY and SVGAGI. The CDR3 reads CASSYARQGVTEAFF.

The V gene is TRBV3-1, the J gene TRBJ1-1; TCRdb designates TRBD1, a call that cannot be tested without DNA. The CDR3 has 16 amino acids. Per germline, CDR1 LGHDT and CDR2 YNNKEL (reference sequence). The CDR3 here is CASSQNRDRGNTEAFF.

The chain couples TRBV5-1 to TRBJ2-3; no DNA is available, so the TRBD1 call from TCRdb remains unchecked. Germline V gene data show CDR1 as SGHRS and CDR2 as YFSETQ. This CDR3 contains 18 residues. The CDR3 reads CASSWGGIDRATTDTQYF.

This chain uses TRBV5-4 with TRBJ2-3; the D gene TCRdb calls, TRBD2, cannot be checked with no DNA. From germline, CDR1 is SGHNT and CDR2 YYREEE (reference sequence). This CDR3 is built from 16 residues. The CDR3 sequence is CASSLISGRFTDTQYF.

This chain connects TRBV18 to TRBJ1-1; TCRdb names TRBD1, which stays unverified in the absence of DNA. CDR3 length: 13 amino acids. CDR1 is KGHSH and CDR2 is LQKENI in the germline V gene. CDR3 in amino acids: CASSFARDTEAFF.

The chain uses TRBV4-2 and TRBJ2-3; TCRdb names TRBD2, which stays unverified in the absence of DNA. The CDR3 is 16 amino acids. Germline CDR1 is LGHNA and CDR2 is YNFKEQ. The CDR3: CASSQEGGLANPTQYF.

This chain links TRBV7-2 with TRBJ1-2. Germline CDR1 and CDR2: SGHTA and FQGNSA. The CDR3 has 14 residues. CDR3 in amino acids: CASSLWADAGGYTF.

The chain couples TRBV10-3 to TRBJ2-5; TCRdb gives TRBD1 as the D gene, but with no DNA this cannot be confirmed. The CDR3 has 15 residues. The V gene's germline CDR1 is ENHRY and CDR2 SYGVKD. CDR3 residues: CAISTSTGARETQYF.

The gene calls are TRBV18 and TRBJ2-5; TCRdb's D call, TRBD1, is unchecked because there is no DNA. The CDR3 spans 13 residues. Per germline, CDR1 KGHSH and CDR2 LQKENI. The CDR3 loop reads CASSQGVQETQYF. The variable domain in full, with the rest retrieved from reference TRBV18 and TRBJ2-5, is NAGVMQNPRHLVRRRGQEARLRCSPMKGHSHVYWYRQLPEEGLKFMVYLQKENIIDESGMPKERFSAEFPKEGPSILRIQQVVRGDSAAYFCASSQGVQETQYFGPGTRLLVL.

The V and J genes are TRBV30 and TRBJ2-3; TCRdb reports TRBD2, a call that lacks DNA to check it against. CDR3 length: 15 residues. Germline values: CDR1 GTSNPN, CDR2 SVGIG (reference sequence). This CDR3 reads CAWSVAAGGLDTQYF.

The rearrangement joins TRBV4-1 to TRBJ1-2; TCRdb gives TRBD1 as the D gene, but with no DNA this cannot be confirmed. Per germline, CDR1 MGHRA and CDR2 YSYEKL. The CDR3 totals 15 residues. This CDR3 reads CASSRPGTANYGYTF.

Here the CDR3 reads CSVKPGRGSYEQYF. The V and J genes are TRBV20-1 and TRBJ2-7; TCRdb outputs TRBD1, but without DNA this stays unchecked. Germline assignment: CDR1 DFQATT and CDR2 SNEGSKA (reference sequence). The CDR3 runs to 14 residues.

The chain is built from TRBV7-6 and TRBJ2-1; TCRdb proposes TRBD2, but this gene call is untestable without DNA. The CDR3 is 18 residues long. Germline values: CDR1 SGHVS, CDR2 FNYEAQ. CDR3: CASSSSSAGTSLYNEQFF. The complete variable domain, with remaining parts taken from reference TRBV7-6 and TRBJ2-1, reads GAGVSQSPRYKVTKRGQDVALRCDPISGHVSLYWYRQALGQGPEFLTYFNYEAQQDKSGLPNDRFSAERPEGSISTLTIQRTEQRDSAMYRCASSSSSAGTSLYNEQFFGPGTRLTVL.

This chain links TRBV14 with TRBJ2-7; lacking DNA, the TRBD1 call made by TCRdb goes unchecked. This CDR3 region has 15 residues. Germline V gene lookup returns CDR1 SGHDN and CDR2 FVKESK. The CDR3 protein is CASSVTGGVTYEQYF.

V and J are TRBV13 and TRBJ2-7. Looked up from germline, CDR1 is PRHDT and CDR2 is FYEKMQ (reference sequence). CDR3 length: 14 amino acids. CDR3 region: CASSYQVAAYEQYF. The entire variable domain, with the rest obtained from reference TRBV13 and TRBJ2-7, is as follows: AAGVIQSPRHLIKEKRETATLKCYPIPRHDTVYWYQQGPGQDPQFLISFYEKMQSDKGSIPDRFSAQQFSDYHSELNMSSLELGDSALYFCASSYQVAAYEQYFGPGTRLTVT.

The V gene is TRBV2, the J gene TRBJ2-7. The CDR3 consists of 11 residues. The germline CDR1 and CDR2 sequences are SNHLY and FYNNEI. CDR3 sequence reads: CASNNLYEQYF.

The chain is built from TRBV7-8 and TRBJ2-1; the D call from TCRdb, TRBD2, cannot be confirmed without DNA. The CDR3 totals 15 residues. Germline V gene sequence: CDR1 SGHVS, CDR2 FQNEAQ. CDR3 protein: CASSLERGSPSKQFF. The full variable domain, its missing parts supplied by reference TRBV7-8 and TRBJ2-1, is GAGVSQSPRYKVAKRGQDVALRCDPISGHVSLFWYQQALGQGPEFLTYFQNEAQLDKSGLPSDRFFAERPEGSVSTLKIQRTQQEDSAVYLCASSLERGSPSKQFFGPGTRLTVL.

V usage is TRBV7-8 and J usage is TRBJ2-7; as DNA is missing, the TRBD2 call by TCRdb cannot be tested. Looked up from germline, CDR1 is SGHVS and CDR2 is FQNEAQ. The CDR3 is 14 residues long. This CDR3 reads CASSPGTSVGEQYF.

V gene TRBV7-2 combines with J gene TRBJ2-2. The CDR3 covers 15 residues. CDR1 is SGHTA, CDR2 FQGNSA, per germline. The CDR3 sequence: CASSLEGPNTGELFF. The variable domain in full, completed from reference TRBV7-2 and TRBJ2-2, reads GAGVSQSPSNKVTEKGKDVELRCDPISGHTALYWYRQSLGQGLEFLIYFQGNSAPDKSGLPSDRFSAERTGGSVSTLTIQRTQQEDSAVYLCASSLEGPNTGELFFGEGSRLTVL.

The chain recombines TRBV12-3 or TRBV12-4 with TRBJ2-3; TCRdb's assignment of TRBD1 cannot be checked, as there is no DNA. This CDR3 has 14 residues. The CDR3 spells CASRGQGALDTQYF.

The V call is TRBV28, the J call TRBJ1-2; without DNA, the TCRdb call of TRBD1 cannot be checked. The CDR3 spans 15 residues. The germline V gene has CDR1 MDHEN and CDR2 SYDVKM. The CDR3 here is CASRAIGQVNYGYTF.

This chain connects TRBV28 to TRBJ1-1; no DNA is available, so the TRBD1 call from TCRdb remains unchecked. This CDR3 has 14 amino acids. The germline CDR1 and CDR2 sequences are MDHEN and SYDVKM. The CDR3 here is CASSPHTMNTEAFF.

The genes are TRBV20-1 and TRBJ2-5; TCRdb lists TRBD1, though no DNA is available to test this call. This CDR3 has 12 amino acids. Per the germline V gene, CDR1 is DFQATT and CDR2 is SNEGSKA (reference sequence). CDR3 in amino acids: CSATPTIWTQYF.

J is TRBJ2-2 and V is TRBV12-3 or TRBV12-4; TCRdb picks TRBD1, but there is no DNA to check that call. The CDR3 length is 15 residues. The CDR3 loop reads CASSWTGQGTGELFF.

J is TRBJ2-1 and V is TRBV5-1; TCRdb selects TRBD1, and the lack of DNA leaves this call unchecked. CDR1 and CDR2 from the germline V gene are SGHRS and YFSETQ. CDR3 size: 14 residues. CDR3: CASSFGQGSNEQFF.

The chain combines TRBV7-2 with TRBJ1-2; with no DNA, the TCRdb D assignment of TRBD1 cannot be verified. The CDR3 runs to 16 residues. Germline lookup yields CDR1 SGHTA and CDR2 FQGNSA. The CDR3 is CASSLTGTRPFYGYTF.

V gene TRBV7-9 combines with J gene TRBJ1-1; TCRdb reports TRBD1, a call that lacks DNA to check it against. The CDR3 is made up of 13 amino acids. CDR1 and CDR2 from the germline V gene are SEHNR and FQNEAQ (reference sequence). The CDR3: CASSLVPGTEAFF. Full variable domain (missing parts from reference TRBV7-9 and TRBJ1-1): DTGVSQNPRHKITKRGQNVTFRCDPISEHNRLYWYRQTLGQGPEFLTYFQNEAQLEKSRLLSDRFSAERPKGSFSTLEIQRTEQGDSAMYLCASSLVPGTEAFFGQGTRLTVV.

The chain carries TRBV12-3 or TRBV12-4 and TRBJ2-7; the D call of TRBD1 rests on TCRdb alone, since no DNA is present to check it. This CDR3 is built from 17 residues. CDR3 in amino acids: CASSAPVEGKALYEQYF.

This rearrangement joins TRBV18 to TRBJ2-1; the TCRdb D gene call, TRBD1, has no DNA to confirm it. The CDR3 has 15 residues. The germline V gene encodes CDR1 KGHSH and CDR2 LQKENI. CDR3 residues: CASSLRRGAGNEQFF. The full variable domain, with the rest looked up from reference TRBV18 and TRBJ2-1, is NAGVMQNPRHLVRRRGQEARLRCSPMKGHSHVYWYRQLPEEGLKFMVYLQKENIIDESGMPKERFSAEFPKEGPSILRIQQVVRGDSAAYFCASSLRRGAGNEQFFGPGTRLTVL.

The V and J genes are TRBV3-1 and TRBJ1-1; TCRdb's D call of TRBD1 is untestable without DNA. This CDR3 is built from 13 residues. Germline V gives CDR1 LGHDT, CDR2 YNNKEL (reference sequence). CDR3 residues: CASSDRADTEAFF.